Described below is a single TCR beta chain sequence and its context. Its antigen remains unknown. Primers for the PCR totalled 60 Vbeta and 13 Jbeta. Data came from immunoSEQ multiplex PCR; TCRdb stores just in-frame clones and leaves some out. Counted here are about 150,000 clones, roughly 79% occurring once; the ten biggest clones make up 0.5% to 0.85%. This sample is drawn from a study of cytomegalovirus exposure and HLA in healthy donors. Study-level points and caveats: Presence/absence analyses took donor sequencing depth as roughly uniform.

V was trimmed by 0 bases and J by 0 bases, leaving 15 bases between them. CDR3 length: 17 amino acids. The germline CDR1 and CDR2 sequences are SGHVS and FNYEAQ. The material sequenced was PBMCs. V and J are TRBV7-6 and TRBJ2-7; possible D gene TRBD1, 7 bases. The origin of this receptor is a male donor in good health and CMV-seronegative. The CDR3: CASSLASAGGTSYEQYF. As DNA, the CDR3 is TGTGCCAGCAGCTTAGCGAGTGCAGGGGGGACCTCCTACGAGCAGTACTTC.